This paragraph reports one TCR beta chain. The length of the CDR3 is 17 residues. Germline V CDR1 and CDR2: SGDLS, YYNGEE. V was pared by 0 bases and J by 1 base, with 16 bases between. The diagnostic criteria were recently defined, and patients with Susac syndrome met them for definite or probable disease. The source of the sample is a study of CD8 T cells in Susac syndrome. Random hexamers primed reverse transcription of about 0.45 to 1 ug RNA. Multiplex PCR with immunoSEQ amplified the TCR beta CDR3 across 54 Vbeta and 13 Jbeta. One entry per CDR3 protein results from TCRdb running MiXCR on the immunoSEQ multiplex PCR reads. The data show about 110,000 distinct CDR3 sequences, roughly 95% seen once.

The sequence derives from a human donor with Susac syndrome. Sequencing used CD8+ T cells from PBMCs. The chain has TRBV9 and TRBJ1-2; D is ambiguous. The CDR3 reads CASSVGAAGRLNYGYTF. CDR3 DNA: TGTGCCAGCAGCGTAGGAGCTGCAGGAAGACTTAACTATGGCTACACCTTC.